A selection of T cell receptor beta chains follows, all from one sample in a study of shared T cell receptors in the human thymus. Some clones are missing from TCRdb's copy, which holds only in-frame ones; the method was immunoSEQ multiplex PCR. Of 720,000 or so clones in the sample, roughly 88% were seen once. These records were also assigned to another study, of human thymus T cells.

The sequenced material came from thymocytes. The receptors shown here come from a girl under three years old with a congenital heart defect. Both conserved end residues are part of each CDR3. A D gene is named only where the DNA matches it firmly. The size of a clone is reported for some rows only, either as once, few or many, or as a class for expanded clones.

v_gene	abundance	d_gene	j_gene	CDR3nt	CDR3aa
TRBV5-5	-	-	TRBJ1-2	TGTGCCAGCAGCTCAGGTGTTGGCATTGGCTACACCTTC	CASSSGVGIGYTF
TRBV4-2	-	TRBD1	TRBJ2-2	TGTGCCAGCAGCCAAGATCTTAGGACAGGGGACACCGGGGAGCTGTTTTTT	CASSQDLRTGDTGELFF
TRBV19	once	-	TRBJ1-5	TGTGCCACTATTGACCGGGTCTCTAGCAATCAGCCCCAGCATTTT	CATIDRVSSNQPQHF
TRBV5-4	-	TRBD1	TRBJ2-7	TGTGCCAGCAACGACCGACAGGGTAGGAACTACGAGCAGTACTTC	CASNDRQGRNYEQYF
TRBV10-3	-	-	TRBJ1-3	TGTGCCACGCGGACAGTTTCCAGCTCTGGAAACACCATATATTTT	CATRTVSSSGNTIYF
TRBV12-2	-	-	TRBJ2-5	TGTGCAAGTCGACAGACAGGGGGAGAGACCCAGTACTTC	CASRQTGGETQYF
TRBV5-6	-	TRBD1	TRBJ2-7	TGTGCCAGCAGCTATGAGACAGGGACGAACTACGAGCAGTACTTC	CASSYETGTNYEQYF
TRBV7-9	-	TRBD1	TRBJ2-5	TGTGCCAGCAGCTTTGACAGGGGGTTTGAGACCCAGTACTTC	CASSFDRGFETQYF
TRBV5-4	-	-	TRBJ1-1	TGTGCCAGCACCAAAAGGGGGTCAGAAGCTTTCTTT	CASTKRGSEAFF
TRBV7-9	few	-	TRBJ1-2	TGTGCCAGCAGGCCCGCGGATCCGCCAGCCTATGGCTACACCTTC	CASRPADPPAYGYTF
TRBV7-7	-	TRBD1	TRBJ1-1	TGTGCCAGCAGCCCCTATGACAGGGAAACGAAGCACACTGAAGCTTTCTTT	CASSPYDRETKHTEAFF
TRBV5-1	-	-	TRBJ2-3	TGCGCCAGCAGCTTGGAAGCAGGGGGCACAGATACGCAGTATTTT	CASSLEAGGTDTQYF
TRBV4-2	-	TRBD1	TRBJ1-1	TGTGCCAGCAGCCAAGATTGGGCAGGGGGAACTGAAGCTTTCTTT	CASSQDWAGGTEAFF
TRBV11-2	-	-	TRBJ1-1	TGTGCCAGCACCCTAGTGTCTCGGGCTTTCTTT	CASTLVSRAFF
TRBV6-6	few	-	TRBJ1-6	TGTGCCAGCAGTTTTCGGACAGCCCGGAAAAATTCACCCCTCCACTTT	CASSFRTARKNSPLHF
TRBV30	-	-	TRBJ2-7	TGTGCCTGGGGGATACGGGACTTATCCTACGAGCAGTACTTC	CAWGIRDLSYEQYF
TRBV9	-	TRBD1	TRBJ2-2	TGTGCCAGCAACGGGACAGGGGGCACCGGGGAGCTGTTTTTT	CASNGTGGTGELFF
TRBV4-1	-	TRBD2	TRBJ2-5	TGCGCCAGCAGCCTTGGTTGGTACGGGGGGGCTGTTGAGACCCAGTACTTC	CASSLGWYGGAVETQYF
TRBV5-4	-	TRBD2	TRBJ2-1	TGTGCCAGCAGCCAGGGACTAGCGGGCAATGAGCAGTTCTTC	CASSQGLAGNEQFF
TRBV7-6	-	TRBD2	TRBJ2-1	TGTGCCAGCAGCCCCACTAGCGGGGGGGTTAATGAGCAGTTCTTC	CASSPTSGGVNEQFF
TRBV19	once	TRBD1	TRBJ1-6	TGTGCCAGTAGTATCGGACAGGGTCATTCACCCCTCCACTTT	CASSIGQGHSPLHF
TRBV9	-	-	TRBJ2-2	TGTGCCAGCAGCGTAGCGGGGGGCGAACGAACCGGGGAGCTGTTTTTT	CASSVAGGERTGELFF
TRBV6-1	-	-	TRBJ1-6	TGTGCCAGCAGGGAGCTTCGAAAGGTCCACTTT	CASRELRKVHF